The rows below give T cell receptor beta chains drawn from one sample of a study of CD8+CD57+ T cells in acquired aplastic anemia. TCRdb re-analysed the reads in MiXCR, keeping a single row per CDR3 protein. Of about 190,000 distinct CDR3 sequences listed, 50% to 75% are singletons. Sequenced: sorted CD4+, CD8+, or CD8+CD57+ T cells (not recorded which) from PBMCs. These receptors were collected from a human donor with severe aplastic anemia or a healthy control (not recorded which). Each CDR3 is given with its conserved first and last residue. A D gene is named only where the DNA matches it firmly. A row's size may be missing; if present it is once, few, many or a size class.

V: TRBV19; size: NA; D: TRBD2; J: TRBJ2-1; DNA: TGTGCCAGTAGTCCAGAGCGGGGGGTGTGGGACAATGAGCAGTTCTTC; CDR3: CASSPERGVWDNEQFF
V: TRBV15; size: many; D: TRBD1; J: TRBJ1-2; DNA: TGTGCCACCAGCAGAGGGACAGGGGAACTAAACTATGGCTACACCTTC; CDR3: CATSRGTGELNYGYTF
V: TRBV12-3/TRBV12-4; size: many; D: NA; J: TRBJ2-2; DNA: TGTGCCAGCAGTTTATACACCGGGGAGCTGTTTTTT; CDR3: CASSLYTGELFF
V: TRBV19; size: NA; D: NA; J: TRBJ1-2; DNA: TGTGCCAGTACCACCCTCGGTGGTACCTATGGCTACACCTTC; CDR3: CASTTLGGTYGYTF
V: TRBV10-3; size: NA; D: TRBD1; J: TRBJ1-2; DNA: TGTGCCATCACCCAGGGGGGGAACTATGGCTACACCTTC; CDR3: CAITQGGNYGYTF
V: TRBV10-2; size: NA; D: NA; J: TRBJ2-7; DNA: TGCGCCAGCAGTGGAGTGGGTTCTCCGCCGCGCGAGCAGTACTTC; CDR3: CASSGVGSPPREQYF
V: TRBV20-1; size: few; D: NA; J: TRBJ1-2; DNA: TGCAGTGCTAAGGACGGCTACACCTTC; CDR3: CSAKDGYTF
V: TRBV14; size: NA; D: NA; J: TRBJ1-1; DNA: TGTGCCAGCAGCCAAGATAGGACAGCTGAAGCTTTCTTT; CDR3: CASSQDRTAEAFF
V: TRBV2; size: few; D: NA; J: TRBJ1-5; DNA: TGTGCCAGCAGTGTCCGGGGACACCAGCGCAATCAGCCCCAGCATTTT; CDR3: CASSVRGHQRNQPQHF
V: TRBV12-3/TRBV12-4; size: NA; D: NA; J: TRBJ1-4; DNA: TGTGCCAGCAGTTTTGGGGGAAGCTCATATGAAAAACTGTTTTTT; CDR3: CASSFGGSSYEKLFF
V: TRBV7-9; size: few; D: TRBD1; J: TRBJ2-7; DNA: TGTGCCAGCAGCTTTGGAGGACAGGGCTACGAGCAGTACTTC; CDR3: CASSFGGQGYEQYF
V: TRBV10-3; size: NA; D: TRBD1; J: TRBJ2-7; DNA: TGTGCCATCAGTGAGAAAGGGACAGAGTCCTACGAGCAGTACTTC; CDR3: CAISEKGTESYEQYF
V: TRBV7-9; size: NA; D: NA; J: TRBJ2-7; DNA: TGTGCCAGCAGCTTAGGACAAGGGGTCCTCGAGCAGTACTTC; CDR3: CASSLGQGVLEQYF